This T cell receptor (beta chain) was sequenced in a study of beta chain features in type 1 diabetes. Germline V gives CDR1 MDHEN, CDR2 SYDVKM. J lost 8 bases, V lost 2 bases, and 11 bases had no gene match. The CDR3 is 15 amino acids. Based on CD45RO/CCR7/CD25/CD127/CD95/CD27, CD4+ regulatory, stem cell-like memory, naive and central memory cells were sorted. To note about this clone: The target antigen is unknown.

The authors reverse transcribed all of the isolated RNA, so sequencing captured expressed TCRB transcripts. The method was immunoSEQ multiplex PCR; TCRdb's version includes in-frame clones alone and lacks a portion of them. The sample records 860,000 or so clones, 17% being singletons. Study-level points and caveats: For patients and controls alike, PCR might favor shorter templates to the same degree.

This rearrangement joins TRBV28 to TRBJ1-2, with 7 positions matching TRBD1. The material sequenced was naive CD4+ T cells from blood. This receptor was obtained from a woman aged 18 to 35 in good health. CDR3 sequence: CASSLGTAPQGGYTF. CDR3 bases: TGTGCCAGCAGTTTAGGGACAGCGCCCCAGGGGGGCTACACCTTC.